This TCR beta chain was identified in a study of blood T cell repertoires in COVID-19. Generated by immunoSEQ multiplex PCR, the TCRdb table keeps only in-frame clones and is missing some. The sample lists 280,000 or so clones; 75% to 90% were seen once. J lost 1 base, V lost 2 bases, and 5 bases had no gene match. Germline lookup yields CDR1 MNHEY and CDR2 SVGEGT. This CDR3 spans 16 amino acids. The TCR originated in a man younger than 45 who had recovered from COVID-19. The sequenced sample was PBMCs or T cells enriched from blood (not recorded which). The chain has TRBV6-2 or TRBV6-3 and TRBJ1-1, with 9 positions matching TRBD1. Here the CDR3 reads CASSYLGQGQNTEAFF. The CDR3, as DNA: TGTGCCAGCAGTTACCTCGGACAGGGGCAGAACACTGAAGCTTTCTTT.